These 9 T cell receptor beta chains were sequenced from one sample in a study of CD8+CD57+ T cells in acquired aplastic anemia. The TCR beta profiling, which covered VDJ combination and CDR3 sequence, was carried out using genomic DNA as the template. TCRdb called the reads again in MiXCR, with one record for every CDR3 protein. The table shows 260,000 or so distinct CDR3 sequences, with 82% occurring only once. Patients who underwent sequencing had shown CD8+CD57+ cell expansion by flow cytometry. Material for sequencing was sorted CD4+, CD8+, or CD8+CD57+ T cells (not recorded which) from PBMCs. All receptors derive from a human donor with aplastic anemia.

CDR3: CASSVSGRVDTQYF. The CDR3 coding sequence is TGTGCCAGCAGCGTTAGCGGGAGAGTTGATACGCAGTATTTT. V is TRBV7-3 and J is TRBJ2-3; 9 nucleotides match TRBD2. The CDR3 has 14 amino acids. From germline, CDR1 is SGHTA and CDR2 FQGTGA. The ends lost 5 bases at V and 6 bases at J; junction bases unmatched: 6.

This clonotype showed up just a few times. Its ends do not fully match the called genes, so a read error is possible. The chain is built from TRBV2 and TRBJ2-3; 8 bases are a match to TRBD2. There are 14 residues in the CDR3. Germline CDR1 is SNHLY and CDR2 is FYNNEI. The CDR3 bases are TGTGCCAGCAGTTATGCGGGAGGTCCCGATAAGCAGTATTTT. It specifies CASSYAGGPDKQYF.

The CDR3 sequence is CASTSGETQYF. As DNA, the CDR3 is TGTGCCAGTACTTCTGGAGAGACCCAGTACTTC. This chain links TRBV19 with TRBJ2-5, with no clear D. The CDR3 runs to 11 residues. Between the trimmed V and J ends, which lost 7 bases and 4 bases, there was a span of 7 bases. CDR1 is LNHDA and CDR2 is SQIVND in the germline V gene (reference sequence).

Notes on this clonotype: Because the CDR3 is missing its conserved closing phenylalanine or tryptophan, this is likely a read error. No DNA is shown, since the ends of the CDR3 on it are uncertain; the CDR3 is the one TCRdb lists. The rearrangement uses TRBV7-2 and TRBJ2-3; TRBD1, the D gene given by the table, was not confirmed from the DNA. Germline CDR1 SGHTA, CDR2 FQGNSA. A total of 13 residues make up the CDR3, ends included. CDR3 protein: CASSLVGTTLAKN.

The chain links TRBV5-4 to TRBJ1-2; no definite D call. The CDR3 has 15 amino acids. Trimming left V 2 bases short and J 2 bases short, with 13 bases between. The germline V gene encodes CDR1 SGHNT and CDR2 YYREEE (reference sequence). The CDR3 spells CASSFAGGSNYGYTF. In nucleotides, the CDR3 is TGTGCCAGCAGCTTTGCTGGCGGGTCAAACTATGGCTACACCTTC.

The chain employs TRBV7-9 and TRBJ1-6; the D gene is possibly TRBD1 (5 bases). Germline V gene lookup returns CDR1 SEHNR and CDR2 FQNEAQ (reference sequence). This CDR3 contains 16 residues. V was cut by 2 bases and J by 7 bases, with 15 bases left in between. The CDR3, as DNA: TGTGCCAGCAGCTTACAGGGAGAGGCGGGCAATTCACCCCTCCACTTT. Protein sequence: CASSLQGEAGNSPLHF.

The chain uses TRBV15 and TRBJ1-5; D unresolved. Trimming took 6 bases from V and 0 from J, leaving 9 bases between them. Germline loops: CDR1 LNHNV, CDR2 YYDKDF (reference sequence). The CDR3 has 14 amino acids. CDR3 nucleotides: TGTGCCACCAGTAAGTCCTATAGCAATCAGCCCCAGCATTTT. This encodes CATSKSYSNQPQHF.

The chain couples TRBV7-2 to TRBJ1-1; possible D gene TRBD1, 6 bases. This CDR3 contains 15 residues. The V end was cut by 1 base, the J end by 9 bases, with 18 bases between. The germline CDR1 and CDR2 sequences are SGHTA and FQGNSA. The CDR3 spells CASSLDVTGNTQAFF. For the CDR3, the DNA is TGTGCCAGCAGCTTAGATGTAACAGGGAATACGCAAGCTTTCTTT. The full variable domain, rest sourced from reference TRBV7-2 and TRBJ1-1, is GAGVSQSPSNKVTEKGKDVELRCDPISGHTALYWYRQSLGQGLEFLIYFQGNSAPDKSGLPSDRFSAERTGGSVSTLTIQRTQQEDSAVYLCASSLDVTGNTQAFFGQGTRLTVV.

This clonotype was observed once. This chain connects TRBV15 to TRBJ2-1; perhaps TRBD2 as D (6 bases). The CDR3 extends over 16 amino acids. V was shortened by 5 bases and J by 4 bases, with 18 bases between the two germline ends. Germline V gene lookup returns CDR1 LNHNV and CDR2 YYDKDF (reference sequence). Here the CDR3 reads CATSSRYGSGYNEQFF. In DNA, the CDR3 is TGTGCCACCAGCTCCCGCTACGGTAGCGGATACAATGAGCAGTTCTTC.